This note documents a single T cell receptor (beta chain) sequence. Those enrolled in Seattle joined during active infection and were followed longitudinally afterward. Original analysis: By means of reference gene primer amplification, nucleated cell counts were estimated. The table came from immunoSEQ multiplex PCR; TCRdb's copy has only in-frame clones and leaves some out. V, J and clone size derive from that table, while D and trimming were established from the DNA sequence. The table records around 300,000 clones, around 88% of them present only once. The data stem from a study of blood T cell repertoires in COVID-19. The wider study: The study drew acute and convalescent COVID-19 samples from the United States, Italy and Spain. In each case, the material was cDNA or gDNA derived from T cells, B-cell-depleted T cells, or PBMCs.

The V gene's germline CDR1 is MNHEY and CDR2 SVGEGT. V was clipped by 2 bases and J by 0 bases, with 8 bases between them. The CDR3 runs 15 residues. This TCR was recovered from a woman between 25 and 40 years old with COVID-19, enrolled during active disease. The sequenced material came from peripheral blood. V usage is TRBV6-2 or TRBV6-3 and J usage is TRBJ1-5; tentative D call: TRBD1 (5 bases). The CDR3 DNA sequence: TGTGCCAGCAGTTACGCAGGGATTAGCAATCAGCCCCAGCATTTT. It yields the protein CASSYAGISNQPQHF.